The clone carrying this T cell receptor (beta chain) was counted only a few times. Its target is unknown. The record originates from a study of blood T cells in healthy people across ages. A J-beta primer mix and a sample-barcoded 5' primer were used in a second PCR of about 6 to 12 cycles. A tag from a template-switch adaptor with 12 random nucleotides marked each cDNA molecule. The study obtained at least 2.5 million CDR3-containing paired-end reads from every sample. Using its own MiXCR run on the 5' RACE reads, TCRdb lists one record per CDR3 protein. The sample lists more than 800,000 distinct CDR3 sequences, over 35% occurring once. Overall study findings and caveats: While age rose, TCR beta diversity per million T cells dropped in a roughly linear way. Both naive CD4+ cell counts and diversity were greater in long-lived donors than in aged donors.

The sequence was obtained from a woman aged 55-69 years in good health. Input material: blood.

CDR3 protein: CASSEGVGANYGYTF. The CDR3 DNA follows: TGTGCCAGCAGTGAAGGTGTCGGAGCTAACTATGGCTACACCTTC. J is TRBJ1-2 and V is TRBV6-1; unclear D gene. Germline loops: CDR1 MNHNS, CDR2 SASEGT. Trimming removed 1 base from V and 0 bases from J, with 9 bases in between. The CDR3 is made up of 15 amino acids.